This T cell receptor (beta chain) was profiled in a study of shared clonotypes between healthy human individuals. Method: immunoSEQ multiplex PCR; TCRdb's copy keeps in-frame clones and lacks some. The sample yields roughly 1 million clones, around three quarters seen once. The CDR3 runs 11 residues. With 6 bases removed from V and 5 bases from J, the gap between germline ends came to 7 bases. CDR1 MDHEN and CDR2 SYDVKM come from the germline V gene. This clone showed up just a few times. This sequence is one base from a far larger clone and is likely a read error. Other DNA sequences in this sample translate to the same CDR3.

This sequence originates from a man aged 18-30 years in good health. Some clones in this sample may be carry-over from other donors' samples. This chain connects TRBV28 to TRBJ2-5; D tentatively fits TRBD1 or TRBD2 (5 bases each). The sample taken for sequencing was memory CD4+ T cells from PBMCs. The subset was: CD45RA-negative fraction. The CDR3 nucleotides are TGTGCCAGCAGCGAGGGGGAGACCCAGTACTTC. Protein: CASSEGETQYF.